This TCR beta chain was retrieved from a study of T-cell memory formation after mild COVID-19. In the study overall: TCR clusters showed largely donor specificity. Points from the study as a whole: Among clones peaking at day 37 in the second wave, SARS-CoV-2 specificity remained unconfirmed. Researchers report contracting CD4+ clones mostly in CM and EM, with CD8+ clones in EMRA.

Constant-segment-primed 5'RACE gave TCR alpha and TCR beta cDNA libraries with sample barcodes and UMIs. TCRdb reprocessed the 5' RACE reads with MiXCR, giving one entry per CDR3 protein. The data hold roughly 580,000 distinct CDR3 sequences, with more than 15% observed a single time. The V gene's germline CDR1 is SGDLS and CDR2 YYNGEE. There are 14 residues in the CDR3. The V and J ends lost 3 bases and 4 bases, in that order; junction bases with no gene match: 5. In this sample, this clonotype turned up a few times. Its antigen is unidentified. The rearrangement links TRBV9 to TRBJ2-3, with 7 bases fitting TRBD1. This clonotype originated in an adult woman who had mild COVID-19 (a few samples of this study predate the infection). Cell type and time point are not known. Source material: PBMCs or a T cell subset sorted from them (not recorded which). In DNA form, the CDR3 reads TGTGCCAGCAGCGCGACAGGGTTTTCAGATACGCAGTATTTT. Translation: CASSATGFSDTQYF. Full variable domain (remainder filled in from reference TRBV9 and TRBJ2-3): DSGVTQTPKHLITATGQRVTLRCSPRSGDLSVYWYQQSLDQGLQFLIQYYNGEERAKGNILERFSAQQFPDLHSELNLSSLELGDSALYFCASSATGFSDTQYFGPGTRLTVL.